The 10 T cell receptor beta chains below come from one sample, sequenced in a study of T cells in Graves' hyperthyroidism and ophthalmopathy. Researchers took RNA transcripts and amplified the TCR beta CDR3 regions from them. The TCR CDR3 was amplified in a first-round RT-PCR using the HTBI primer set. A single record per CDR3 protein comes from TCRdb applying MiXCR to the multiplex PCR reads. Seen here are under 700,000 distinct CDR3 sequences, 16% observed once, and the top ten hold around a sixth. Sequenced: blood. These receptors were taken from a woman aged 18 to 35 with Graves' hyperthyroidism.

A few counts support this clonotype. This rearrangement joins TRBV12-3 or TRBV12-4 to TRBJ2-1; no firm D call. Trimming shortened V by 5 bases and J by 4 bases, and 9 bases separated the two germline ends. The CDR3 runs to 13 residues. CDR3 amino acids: CASSIRQYNEQFF. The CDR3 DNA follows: TGTGCCAGCAGTATCAGACAATACAATGAGCAGTTCTTC.

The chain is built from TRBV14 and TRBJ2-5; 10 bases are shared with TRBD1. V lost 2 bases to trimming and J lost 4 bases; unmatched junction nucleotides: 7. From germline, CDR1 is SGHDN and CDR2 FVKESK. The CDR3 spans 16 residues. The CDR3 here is CASSQWDRGGGETQYF. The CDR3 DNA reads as TGTGCCAGCAGCCAATGGGACAGGGGAGGAGGAGAGACCCAGTACTTC. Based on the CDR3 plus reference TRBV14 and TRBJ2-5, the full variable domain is EAGVTQFPSHSVIEKGQTVTLRCDPISGHDNLYWYRRVMGKEIKFLLHFVKESKQDESGMPNNRFLAERTGGTYSTLKVQPAELEDSGVYFCASSQWDRGGGETQYFGPGTRLLVL.

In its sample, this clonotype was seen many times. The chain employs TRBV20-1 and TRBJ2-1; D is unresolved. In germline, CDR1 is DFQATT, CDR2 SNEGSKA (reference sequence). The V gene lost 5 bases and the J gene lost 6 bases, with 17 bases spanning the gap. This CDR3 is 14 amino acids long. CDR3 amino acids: CSARYPLRGNEQFF. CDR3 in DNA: TGCAGTGCTCGTTATCCCCTCCGAGGCAATGAGCAGTTCTTC.

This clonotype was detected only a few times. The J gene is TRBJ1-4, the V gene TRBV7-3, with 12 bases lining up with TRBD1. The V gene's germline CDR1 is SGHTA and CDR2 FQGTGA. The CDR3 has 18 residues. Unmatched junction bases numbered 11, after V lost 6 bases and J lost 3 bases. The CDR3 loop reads CASRNTGTGGASNEKLFF. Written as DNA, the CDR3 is TGTGCCAGCAGAAACACCGGGACAGGGGGCGCTTCTAATGAAAAACTGTTTTTT.

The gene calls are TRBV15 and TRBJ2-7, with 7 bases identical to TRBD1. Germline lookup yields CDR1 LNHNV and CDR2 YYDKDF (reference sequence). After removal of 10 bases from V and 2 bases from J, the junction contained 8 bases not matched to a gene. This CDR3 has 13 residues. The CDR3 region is CAISRDRTYEQYF. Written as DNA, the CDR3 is TGTGCCATATCCCGGGACAGAACCTACGAGCAGTACTTC.

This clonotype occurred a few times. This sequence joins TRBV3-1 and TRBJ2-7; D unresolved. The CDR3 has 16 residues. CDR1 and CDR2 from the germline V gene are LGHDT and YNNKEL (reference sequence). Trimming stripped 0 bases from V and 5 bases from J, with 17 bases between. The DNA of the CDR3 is TGTGCCAGCAGCCAAGATTCCGAGTTCGGTCTACACGAGCAGTACTTC. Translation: CASSQDSEFGLHEQYF.

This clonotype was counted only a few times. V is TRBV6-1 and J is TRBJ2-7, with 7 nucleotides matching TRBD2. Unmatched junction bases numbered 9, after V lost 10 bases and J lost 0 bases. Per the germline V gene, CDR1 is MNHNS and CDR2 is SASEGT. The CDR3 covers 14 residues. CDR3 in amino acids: CATHRDYGSYEQYF. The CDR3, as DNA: TGTGCCACCCACCGGGACTACGGCTCCTACGAGCAGTACTTC.

CDR3 coding DNA: TGCGCCAGCAGTCATGACAGACTCTATGGCTACACCTTC. This sequence encodes CASSHDRLYGYTF. J is TRBJ1-2 and V is TRBV10-1, with D maybe TRBD1 (5 bases). The CDR3 consists of 13 residues. Per the germline V gene, CDR1 is WNHNN and CDR2 is SYGVQD (reference sequence). The germline V and J ends were trimmed by 5 bases and 4 bases, with 11 bases remaining between them.

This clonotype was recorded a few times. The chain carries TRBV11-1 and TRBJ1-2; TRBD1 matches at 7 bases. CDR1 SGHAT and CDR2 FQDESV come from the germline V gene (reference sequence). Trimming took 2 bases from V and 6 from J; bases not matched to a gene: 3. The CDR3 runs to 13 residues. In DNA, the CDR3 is TGTGCCAGCAGCTTACGACAGGGCCATGGCTACACCTTC. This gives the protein CASSLRQGHGYTF. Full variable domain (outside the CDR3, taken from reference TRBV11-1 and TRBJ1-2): EAEVAQSPRYKITEKSQAVAFWCDPISGHATLYWYRQILGQGPELLVQFQDESVVDDSQLPKDRFSAERLKGVDSTLKIQPAELGDSAMYLCASSLRQGHGYTFGSGTRLTVV.

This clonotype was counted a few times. The DNA for the CDR3 is TGTGCCAGCAGTGAGAGAGGACAGGCCGGCGAAAAACTGTTTTTT. Amino acids: CASSERGQAGEKLFF. The chain combines TRBV25-1 with TRBJ1-4; 7 nucleotides agree with TRBD1. CDR3 length equals 15 residues. V lost 3 bases and J lost 8; bases outside the gene matches: 9. The germline CDR1 and CDR2 sequences are MGHDK and SYGVNS. The whole variable domain, remainder taken from reference TRBV25-1 and TRBJ1-4, is EADIYQTPRYLVIGTGKKITLECSQTMGHDKMYWYQQDPGMELHLIHYSYGVNSTEKGDLSSESTVSRIRTEHFPLTLESARPSHTSQYLCASSERGQAGEKLFFGSGTQLSVL.